This T cell receptor beta chain was sequenced during a study of T cells after yellow fever vaccination. Germline CDR1 and CDR2: SNHLY and FYNNEI. V shed 8 bases and J 4 bases; nucleotides not matched to a gene: 2. CDR3 size: 13 residues. This clonotype was seen a few times. Its antigen is still unknown. Generation of TCR cDNA used 5'RACE template switching (which added a universal primer site and UMIs). MiXCR was run by TCRdb on the 5' RACE reads, yielding one entry per CDR3 protein. Altogether hundreds of thousands of distinct CDR3 sequences are present, approximately 13% being singletons, with the ten largest covering roughly 3%. Study-wide points: The secondary response showed a weaker magnitude and a faster peak, day 5 versus 15.

This receptor was taken from a man aged 18 to 35 who received the YFV17D yellow fever vaccine. Sample: CD4+ T cells sorted from PBMCs, taken 15 days after the yellow fever booster vaccination. The chain has TRBV2 and TRBJ2-5; TRBD1 matches 12 bases. CDR3 DNA sequence: TGTGCCAGCCGGGACAGGGGGCGAGAGACCCAGTACTTC. It yields the protein CASRDRGRETQYF.